One sample yielded the 21 T cell receptor beta chains listed below, sequenced in a study of beta chain features in type 1 diabetes. All of the isolated RNA was reverse transcribed, so expressed TCRB transcripts were sequenced. TCRdb keeps only in-frame clones here, not all; method: immunoSEQ multiplex PCR. The repertoire includes 130,000 or so clones, about 9.1% of them detected once, and around 0.65% sits in the top ten. Sequenced: central memory CD4+ T cells from blood. Source of these receptors: a woman in her thirties or forties in good health.

In its sample, this clone was seen a few times. This chain links TRBV6-5 with TRBJ2-7; TRBD2 matches at 15 bases. J lost 4 bases, V lost 0 bases, and 1 base had no gene match. Per germline, CDR1 MNHEY and CDR2 SVGAGI. This CDR3 is 16 amino acids long. The CDR3 nucleotides are TGTGCCAGCAGTTACTCGGGACTAGCGGGGGGTTACGAGCAGTACTTC. The encoded protein is CASSYSGLAGGYEQYF.

The CDR3 sequence is CASSATQSSGNTIYF. CDR3 sequence (DNA): TGTGCCAGCAGTGCGACACAGAGCTCTGGAAACACCATATATTTT. The J gene is TRBJ1-3, the V gene TRBV6-1; D is undetermined. The CDR3 has 15 residues. Germline V lookup: CDR1 MNHNS, CDR2 SASEGT. Trimming shortened V by 4 bases and J by 0 bases, and 10 bases separated the two germline ends.

The V and J genes are TRBV5-5 and TRBJ1-2; 7 bases match TRBD1. From germline, CDR1 is SGHKS and CDR2 YYEKEE (reference sequence). CDR3 length: 16 amino acids. Trimming at V came to 4 bases and at J to 8 bases, leaving 17 bases not matched to a gene. The CDR3 DNA follows: TGTGCCAGCAGCCAATACCGGGACAGCAAAGGGAGCGGCTACACCTTC. Translated: CASSQYRDSKGSGYTF.

In this sample, this clone turned up a few times. The chain has TRBV29-1 and TRBJ1-1; D gene ambiguous. CDR1 is SQVTM and CDR2 is ANQGSEA in the germline V gene. The V end was cut by 6 bases, the J end by 1 base, with 12 bases between. The CDR3 has 13 residues. This CDR3 is CSVQHRGNTEAFF. In DNA, the CDR3 is TGCAGCGTACAACATCGAGGGAACACTGAAGCTTTCTTT.

This clone showed up many times. V gene TRBV7-2 combines with J gene TRBJ1-2, with 7 bases identical to TRBD1. This CDR3 has 16 amino acids. Trimming took 4 bases from V and 5 from J; bases not matched to a gene: 13. Germline V gene sequence: CDR1 SGHTA, CDR2 FQGNSA. CDR3 sequence (DNA): TGTGCCAGCAGCTCGAGCCTACAGGGGATAGGGTATGGCTACACCTTC. Its protein product is CASSSSLQGIGYGYTF.

CDR3 in DNA: TGTGCCAGCAGCGTCGGGGGGACAGGGGTGGTCTACACCTTC. This translates into CASSVGGTGVVYTF. The gene calls are TRBV7-2 and TRBJ1-2; the match to TRBD1 covers 10 bases. CDR3 length equals 14 residues. V lost 5 bases to trimming and J lost 10 bases; unmatched junction nucleotides: 10. Germline loops: CDR1 SGHTA, CDR2 FQGNSA.

The chain is built from TRBV6-6 and TRBJ1-5; D is possibly TRBD1 (6 bases). Trimming took 5 bases from V and 2 from J, leaving 7 bases between them. The CDR3 is 13 residues long. Germline CDR1 reads MNHNY; CDR2 reads SVGAGI (reference sequence). This CDR3 reads CASSAGGNQPQHF. DNA for the CDR3: TGTGCCAGCAGTGCAGGGGGCAATCAGCCCCAGCATTTT.

This clone was seen more than once but under ten times. The J gene is TRBJ2-2, the V gene TRBV2; D perhaps matches TRBD1 (5 bases). V gave up 4 bases and J gave up 5 bases, with 8 bases separating them. The V gene's germline CDR1 is SNHLY and CDR2 FYNNEI. CDR3 length: 13 residues. This CDR3 reads CASSGQGTGELFF. The CDR3 coding sequence is TGTGCCAGCAGTGGGCAGGGTACCGGGGAGCTGTTTTTT.

The chain joins TRBV5-1 to TRBJ2-3; 10 nucleotides match TRBD2. There are 16 residues in the CDR3. Unmatched junction bases numbered 9, after V lost 4 bases and J lost 4 bases. CDR1 and CDR2 (germline): SGHRS, YFSETQ. The CDR3 sequence is CASSPSGGAGADTQYF. For the CDR3, the DNA is TGCGCCAGCAGCCCGAGCGGGGGGGCCGGGGCAGATACGCAGTATTTT.

This clone was seen at least ten times. The V and J genes are TRBV18 and TRBJ1-2; 7 bases are a match to TRBD1. CDR3 length: 14 residues. Germline assignment: CDR1 KGHSH and CDR2 LQKENI. With V trimmed by 4 bases and J by 7 bases, 9 bases remained unmatched. CDR3 loop: CASSHLDRVAGYTF. The CDR3 nucleotides read TGTGCCAGCTCACATCTCGACAGGGTTGCTGGCTACACCTTC. Based on the CDR3 plus reference TRBV18 and TRBJ1-2, the full variable domain is NAGVMQNPRHLVRRRGQEARLRCSPMKGHSHVYWYRQLPEEGLKFMVYLQKENIIDESGMPKERFSAEFPKEGPSILRIQQVVRGDSAAYFCASSHLDRVAGYTFGSGTRLTVV.

V usage is TRBV11-2 and J usage is TRBJ2-2; D is possibly TRBD1 (6 bases). V was pared by 2 bases and J by 3 bases, with 7 bases between. CDR1 is SGHAT, CDR2 FQNNGV, per germline. The CDR3 is 14 amino acids. The CDR3: CASSLRQDTGELFF. Here the CDR3 DNA reads TGTGCCAGCAGCTTACGACAGGACACCGGGGAGCTGTTTTTT.

This clone was observed a handful of times. Within the sample, other DNA sequences also encode this same CDR3. The chain employs TRBV7-2 and TRBJ1-1, with TRBD1 as a possible D gene (5 bases). The CDR3 runs 14 residues. V lost 1 base and J 5 bases, leaving 11 bases between the germline ends. The germline CDR1 and CDR2 sequences are SGHTA and FQGNSA. CDR3 bases: TGTGCCAGCAGCTTAGGGGGCTTGGGGACTGAAGCTTTCTTT. The encoded protein is CASSLGGLGTEAFF.

The chain carries TRBV5-1 and TRBJ1-4; D ambiguous. This CDR3 comprises 15 residues. The V end was cut by 0 bases, the J end by 8 bases, with 14 bases between. CDR1 is SGHRS and CDR2 is YFSETQ in the germline V gene. The CDR3 nucleotides are TGCGCCAGCAGCTTGGCCGGGATCCAAGGGGAAAAACTGTTTTTT. It encodes CASSLAGIQGEKLFF.

This clone was seen a few times. The chain recombines TRBV27 with TRBJ1-1, with 9 bases identical to TRBD1. The CDR3 is 14 residues long. The germline CDR1 and CDR2 sequences are MNHEY and SMNVEV (reference sequence). V lost 1 base to trimming and J lost 10 bases; unmatched junction nucleotides: 7. The CDR3 DNA reads TGTGCCAGCAGTTTATGGGGACAGGGCAGGGGAGCTTTCTTT. It encodes CASSLWGQGRGAFF.

The CDR3 loop is CASSPRGASTDTQYF. CDR3 DNA: TGTGCCAGCAGCCCGCGGGGGGCTAGCACAGATACGCAGTATTTT. This chain uses TRBV7-2 with TRBJ2-3; 8 positions match TRBD2. CDR1 and CDR2 (germline): SGHTA, FQGNSA. The CDR3 length is 15 residues. J was trimmed by 0 bases and V by 5 bases; bases with no gene match: 4. The variable domain in full, completed from reference TRBV7-2 and TRBJ2-3, reads GAGVSQSPSNKVTEKGKDVELRCDPISGHTALYWYRQSLGQGLEFLIYFQGNSAPDKSGLPSDRFSAERTGGSVSTLTIQRTQQEDSAVYLCASSPRGASTDTQYFGPGTRLTVL.

This clone was seen more than once but under ten times. The chain employs TRBV6-5 and TRBJ1-1; D unclear. Trimming shortened V by 2 bases and J by 1 base, and 8 bases separated the two germline ends. This CDR3 has 14 amino acids. Germline CDR1 and CDR2: MNHEY and SVGAGI. This CDR3 is CASSYRVRNTEAFF. CDR3 coding DNA: TGTGCCAGCAGTTACCGGGTGAGGAACACTGAAGCTTTCTTT.

This clone was observed a handful of times. This rearrangement joins TRBV9 to TRBJ2-5; unclear D gene. V lost 0 bases, J lost 4 bases, and 13 bases lay in between. CDR1 SGDLS and CDR2 YYNGEE come from the germline V gene. The CDR3 loop spans 15 amino acids. CDR3 in DNA: TGTGCCAGCAGCGTAGGAGCCGCGGCAGTAGAGACCCAGTACTTC. Translated, it gives CASSVGAAAVETQYF. Complete variable domain (other parts from reference TRBV9 and TRBJ2-5): DSGVTQTPKHLITATGQRVTLRCSPRSGDLSVYWYQQSLDQGLQFLIQYYNGEERAKGNILERFSAQQFPDLHSELNLSSLELGDSALYFCASSVGAAAVETQYFGPGTRLLVL.

This clone came up a few times. This chain uses TRBV5-1 with TRBJ2-7; no clear D. In germline, CDR1 is SGHRS, CDR2 YFSETQ. V lost 2 bases and J 5 bases, leaving 17 bases between the germline ends. The CDR3 is 15 amino acids. CDR3 sequence: CASSLVRRSWDEQYF. In DNA, the CDR3 is TGCGCCAGCAGCTTAGTCCGCAGGTCTTGGGACGAGCAGTACTTC.

There are a few counts of this clone. The J gene is TRBJ1-4, the V gene TRBV19, with a tentative D call TRBD1 (6 bases). From germline, CDR1 is LNHDA and CDR2 SQIVND (reference sequence). This CDR3 is built from 16 residues. Trimming left V 10 bases short and J 7 bases short, with 25 bases between. As DNA, the CDR3 is TGTGCCACCCAGAAGGTGGGGGGGCTCGGGGGTGAAAAACTGTTTTTT. Translation: CATQKVGGLGGEKLFF.

This clone was seen a handful of times. The genes are TRBV11-2 and TRBJ1-2; no clear D gene. Deletions cut 1 base from V and 2 bases from J, with 8 bases between. The CDR3 extends over 14 amino acids. Per germline, CDR1 SGHAT and CDR2 FQNNGV. The CDR3 region is CASSLGGRNYGYTF. For the CDR3, the DNA is TGTGCCAGCAGCTTAGGCGGCCGGAACTATGGCTACACCTTC.

The rearrangement links TRBV29-1 to TRBJ2-7; tentative D call: TRBD1 (5 bases). The germline gives CDR1 SQVTM, CDR2 ANQGSEA. The CDR3 consists of 14 residues. V was pared by 4 bases and J by 0 bases, with 13 bases between. CDR3 sequence reads: CSVVSRRGSYEQYF. The CDR3 nucleotides are TGCAGCGTTGTGAGCAGAAGGGGCTCCTACGAGCAGTACTTC.